This T cell receptor (beta chain) was found in a study of regulatory T cells in long-lasting Graves disease. Study-level background: Persistence in Graves' disease denoted antithyroid drug use beyond 5 years alongside positive TSH receptor antibodies.

Building of the TCR beta libraries involved iRepertoire HTBI primers and Arm-PCR of CDR3 regions. Each CDR3 protein is one row after TCRdb ran MiXCR on the multiplex PCR reads. The sample consists of about 470,000 distinct CDR3 sequences, about 20% of them appearing once. The time point: persistent/refractory GD, antithyroid drugs over 5 years with positive TRAb. Making the TCR library involved RNA that had been extracted from PBMCs. The origin of this receptor is a female donor with Graves disease. Sample: peripheral blood mononuclear cells (PBMCs), taken when the disease was refractory, from a patient treated with antithyroid drugs.

The CDR3 bases are TGTGCCAGCAGTGATCTATGGGCTCCAGATGAAAAACTGTTTTTT. Translation: CASSDLWAPDEKLFF. The chain recombines TRBV25-1 with TRBJ1-4; D gene uncertain. The CDR3 is made up of 15 amino acids. The germline V gene has CDR1 MGHDK and CDR2 SYGVNS. The V and J ends lost 3 bases and 6 bases respectively, with 14 bases between them.